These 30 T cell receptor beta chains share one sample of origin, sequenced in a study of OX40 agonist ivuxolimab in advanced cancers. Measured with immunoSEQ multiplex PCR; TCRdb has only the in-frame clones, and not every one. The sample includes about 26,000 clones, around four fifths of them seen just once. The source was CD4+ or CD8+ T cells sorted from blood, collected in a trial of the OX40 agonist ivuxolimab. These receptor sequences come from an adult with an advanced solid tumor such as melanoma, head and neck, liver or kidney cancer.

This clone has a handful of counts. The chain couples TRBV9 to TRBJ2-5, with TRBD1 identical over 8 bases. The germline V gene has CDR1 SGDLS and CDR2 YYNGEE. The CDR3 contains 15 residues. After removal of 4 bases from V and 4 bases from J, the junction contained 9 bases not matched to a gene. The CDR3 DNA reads TGTGCCAGCAGCTCTTCGACAGGGGATGGAGAGACCCAGTACTTC. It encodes CASSSSTGDGETQYF.

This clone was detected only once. DNA of the CDR3: TGTGCCAGTAGTATACTTGAAAGGAATCATGAAAAACTGTTTTTT. This codes for CASSILERNHEKLFF. The chain carries TRBV19 and TRBJ1-4; D remains unclear. This CDR3 is built from 15 residues. V was cut by 2 bases and J by 6 bases, with 13 bases left in between. CDR1 LNHDA and CDR2 SQIVND come from the germline V gene (reference sequence).

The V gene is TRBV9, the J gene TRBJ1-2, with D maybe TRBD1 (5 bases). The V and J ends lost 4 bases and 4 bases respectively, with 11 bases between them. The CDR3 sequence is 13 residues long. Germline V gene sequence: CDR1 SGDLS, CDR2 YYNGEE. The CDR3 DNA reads TGTGCCAGCAGCAATACAGGCACCTATGGCTACACCTTC. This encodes CASSNTGTYGYTF.

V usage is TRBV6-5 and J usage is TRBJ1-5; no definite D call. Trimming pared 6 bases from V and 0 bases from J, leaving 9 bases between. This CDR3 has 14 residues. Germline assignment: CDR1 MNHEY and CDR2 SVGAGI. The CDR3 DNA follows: TGTGCCAGCAGGGCCGGGATTAGCAATCAGCCCCAGCATTTT. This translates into CASRAGISNQPQHF.

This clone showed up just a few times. CDR3: CASSLGGGDEQFF. CDR3 coding DNA: TGTGCCAGCAGCTTAGGGGGGGGCGATGAGCAGTTCTTC. The chain recombines TRBV7-9 with TRBJ2-1, with D perhaps TRBD2 (7 bases). The V end lost 1 base, the J end lost 8 bases, and 9 bases lay between the germline ends. There are 13 residues in the CDR3. Germline V gene sequence: CDR1 SEHNR, CDR2 FQNEAQ (reference sequence).

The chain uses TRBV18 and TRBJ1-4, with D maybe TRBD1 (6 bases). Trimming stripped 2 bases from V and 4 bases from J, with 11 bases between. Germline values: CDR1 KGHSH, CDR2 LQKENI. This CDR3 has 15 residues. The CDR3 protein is CASSPKYRDNEKLFF. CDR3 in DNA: TGTGCCAGCTCACCAAAATACAGGGATAATGAAAAACTGTTTTTT.

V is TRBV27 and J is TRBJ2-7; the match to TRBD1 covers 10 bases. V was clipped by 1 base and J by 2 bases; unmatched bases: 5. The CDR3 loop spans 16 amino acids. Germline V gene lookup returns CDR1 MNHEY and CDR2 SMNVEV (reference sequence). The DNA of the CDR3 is TGTGCCAGCAGTTTATGGGGGGACAGGGGCCCCTACGAGCAGTACTTC. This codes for CASSLWGDRGPYEQYF.

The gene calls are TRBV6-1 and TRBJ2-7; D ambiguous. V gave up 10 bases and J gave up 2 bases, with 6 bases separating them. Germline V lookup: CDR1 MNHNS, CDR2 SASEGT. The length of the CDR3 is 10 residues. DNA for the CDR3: TGTGCCACGTCGACCTACGAGCAGTACTTC. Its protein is CATSTYEQYF.

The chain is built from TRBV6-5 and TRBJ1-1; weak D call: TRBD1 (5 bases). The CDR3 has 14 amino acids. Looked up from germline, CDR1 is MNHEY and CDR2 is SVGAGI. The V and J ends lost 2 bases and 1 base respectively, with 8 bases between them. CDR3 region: CASSYGGENTEAFF. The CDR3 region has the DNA TGTGCCAGCAGTTACGGGGGGGAGAACACTGAAGCTTTCTTT.

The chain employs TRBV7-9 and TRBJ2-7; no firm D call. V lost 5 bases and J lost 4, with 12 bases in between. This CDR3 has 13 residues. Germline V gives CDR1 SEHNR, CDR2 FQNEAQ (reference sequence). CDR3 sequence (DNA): TGTGCCAGCAGCCACCCACTGAGTTACGAGCAGTACTTC. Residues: CASSHPLSYEQYF.

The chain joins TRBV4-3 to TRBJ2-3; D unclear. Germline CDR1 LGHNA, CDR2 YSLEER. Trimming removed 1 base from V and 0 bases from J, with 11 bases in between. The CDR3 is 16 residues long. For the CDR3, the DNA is TGCGCCAGCAGCCAAGGGACGGTACTTAGCACAGATACGCAGTATTTT. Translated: CASSQGTVLSTDTQYF.

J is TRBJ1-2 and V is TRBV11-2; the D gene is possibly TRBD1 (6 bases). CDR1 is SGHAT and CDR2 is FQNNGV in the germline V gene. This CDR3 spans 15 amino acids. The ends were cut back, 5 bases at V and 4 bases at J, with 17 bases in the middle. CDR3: CASSPGGAPIYGYTF. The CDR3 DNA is TGTGCCAGCAGCCCCGGGGGGGCGCCGATCTATGGCTACACCTTC.

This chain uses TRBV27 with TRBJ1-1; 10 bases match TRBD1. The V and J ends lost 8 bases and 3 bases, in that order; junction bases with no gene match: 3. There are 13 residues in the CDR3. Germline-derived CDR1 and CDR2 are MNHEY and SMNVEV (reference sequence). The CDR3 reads CASGTGEDTEAFF. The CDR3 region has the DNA TGTGCCAGCGGGACAGGGGAGGACACTGAAGCTTTCTTT.

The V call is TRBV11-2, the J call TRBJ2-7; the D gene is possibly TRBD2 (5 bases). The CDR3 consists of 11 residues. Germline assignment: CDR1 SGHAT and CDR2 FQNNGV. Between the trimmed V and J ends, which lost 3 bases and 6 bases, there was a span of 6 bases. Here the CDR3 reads CASSLAGEQYF. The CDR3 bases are TGTGCCAGCAGCTTGGCGGGCGAGCAGTACTTC.

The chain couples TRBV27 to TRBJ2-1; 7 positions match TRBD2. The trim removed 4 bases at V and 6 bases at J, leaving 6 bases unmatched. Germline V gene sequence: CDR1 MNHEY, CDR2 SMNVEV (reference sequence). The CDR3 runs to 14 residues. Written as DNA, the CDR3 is TGTGCCAGCAGTTCAGGGACTACCCGCAATGAGCAGTTCTTC. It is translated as CASSSGTTRNEQFF.

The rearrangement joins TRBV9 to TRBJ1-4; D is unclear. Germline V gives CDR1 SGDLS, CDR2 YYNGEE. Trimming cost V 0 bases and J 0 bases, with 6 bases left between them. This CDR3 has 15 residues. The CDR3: CASSVGFATNEKLFF. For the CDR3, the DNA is TGTGCCAGCAGCGTAGGATTCGCAACTAATGAAAAACTGTTTTTT.

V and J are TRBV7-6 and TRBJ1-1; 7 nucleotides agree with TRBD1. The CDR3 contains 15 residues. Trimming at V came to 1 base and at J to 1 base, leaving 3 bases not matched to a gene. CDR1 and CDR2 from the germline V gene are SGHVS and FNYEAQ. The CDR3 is CASSLGQGQNTEAFF. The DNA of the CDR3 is TGTGCCAGCAGCTTAGGACAGGGACAGAACACTGAAGCTTTCTTT.

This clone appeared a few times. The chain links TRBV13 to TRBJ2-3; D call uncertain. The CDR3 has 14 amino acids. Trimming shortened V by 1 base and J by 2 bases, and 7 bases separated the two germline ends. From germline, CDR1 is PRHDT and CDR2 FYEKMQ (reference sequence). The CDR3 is CASSLVGYTDTQYF. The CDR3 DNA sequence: TGTGCCAGCAGCTTAGTTGGCTACACAGATACGCAGTATTTT. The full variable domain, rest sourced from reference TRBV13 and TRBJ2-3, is AAGVIQSPRHLIKEKRETATLKCYPIPRHDTVYWYQQGPGQDPQFLISFYEKMQSDKGSIPDRFSAQQFSDYHSELNMSSLELGDSALYFCASSLVGYTDTQYFGPGTRLTVL.

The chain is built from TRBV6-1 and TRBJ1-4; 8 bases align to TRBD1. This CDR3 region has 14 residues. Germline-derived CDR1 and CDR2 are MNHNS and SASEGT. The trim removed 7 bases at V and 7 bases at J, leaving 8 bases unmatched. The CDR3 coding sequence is TGTGCCAGCACAGGGGGCGCGTATCCTGAAAAACTGTTTTTT. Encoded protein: CASTGGAYPEKLFF.

CDR3 sequence: CASSSRTSGIQDTQYF. The CDR3 coding sequence is TGTGCCAGCAGCTCCAGGACTAGCGGGATTCAAGATACGCAGTATTTT. The gene calls are TRBV11-3 and TRBJ2-3; 12 bases fit TRBD2. The CDR3 sequence is 16 residues long. V lost 4 bases and J lost 5; bases outside the gene matches: 7. Germline-derived CDR1 and CDR2 are SGHNT and YENEEA.

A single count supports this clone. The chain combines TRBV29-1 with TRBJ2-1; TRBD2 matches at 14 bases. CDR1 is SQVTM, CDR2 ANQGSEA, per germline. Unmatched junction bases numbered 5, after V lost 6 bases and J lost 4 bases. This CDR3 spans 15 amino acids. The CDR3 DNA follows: TGCAGCGTCGATGGGACTAGCGGGGGATACAATGAGCAGTTCTTC. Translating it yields CSVDGTSGGYNEQFF.

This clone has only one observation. The CDR3 nucleotides are TGTGCCAGCAGCTTAAGGCTAGACCGGGATGATGAGCAGTTCTTC. Protein: CASSLRLDRDDEQFF. The rearrangement uses TRBV13 and TRBJ2-1; D might be TRBD2 (5 bases). Germline assignment: CDR1 PRHDT and CDR2 FYEKMQ (reference sequence). V dropped 2 bases and J dropped 8 bases, with 16 bases sitting between them. The CDR3 is made up of 15 amino acids.

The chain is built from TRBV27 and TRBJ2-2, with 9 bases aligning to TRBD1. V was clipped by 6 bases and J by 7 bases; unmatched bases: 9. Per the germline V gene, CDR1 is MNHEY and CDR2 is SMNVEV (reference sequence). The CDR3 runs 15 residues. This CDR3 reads CASSLTGGYIGELFF. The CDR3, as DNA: TGTGCCAGCAGCCTGACAGGGGGTTATATCGGGGAGCTGTTTTTT.

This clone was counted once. CDR3 bases: TGTGCCAGCAGCTTAGATCTCGGAAATGAGCAGTTCTTC. Amino acids: CASSLDLGNEQFF. J is TRBJ2-1 and V is TRBV11-3; D is unclear. The CDR3 sequence is 13 residues long. V was pared by 0 bases and J by 7 bases, with 7 bases between. From germline, CDR1 is SGHNT and CDR2 YENEEA.

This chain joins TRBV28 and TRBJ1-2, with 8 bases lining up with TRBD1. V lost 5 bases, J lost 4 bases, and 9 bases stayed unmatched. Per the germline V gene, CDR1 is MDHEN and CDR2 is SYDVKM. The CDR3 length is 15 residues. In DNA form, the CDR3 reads TGTGCCAGCAGTCCCCGACAGGGGTTGAGCTATGGCTACACCTTC. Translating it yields CASSPRQGLSYGYTF.

The DNA for the CDR3 is TGCGCCAGCAGCCAACCCAGATCGGGAGGGGGGAGCACCGGGGAGCTGTTTTTT. Encoded protein: CASSQPRSGGGSTGELFF. This sequence joins TRBV4-1 and TRBJ2-2; 8 bases align to TRBD2. V lost 2 bases to trimming and J lost 4 bases; unmatched junction nucleotides: 12. Germline V CDR1 and CDR2: MGHRA, YSYEKL. This CDR3 has 18 amino acids.

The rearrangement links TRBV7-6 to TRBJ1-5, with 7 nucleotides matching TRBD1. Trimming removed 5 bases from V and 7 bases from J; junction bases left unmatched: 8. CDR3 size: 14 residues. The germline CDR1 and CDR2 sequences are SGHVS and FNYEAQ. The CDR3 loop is CASSKHRDSQPQHF. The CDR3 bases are TGTGCCAGCAGCAAACACCGGGACAGCCAGCCCCAGCATTTT.

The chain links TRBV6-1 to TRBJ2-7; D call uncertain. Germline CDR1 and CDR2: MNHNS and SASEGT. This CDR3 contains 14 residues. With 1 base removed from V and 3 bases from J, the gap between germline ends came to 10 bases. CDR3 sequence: CASSEVTLNYEQYF. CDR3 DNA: TGTGCCAGCAGTGAAGTGACTCTCAACTACGAGCAGTACTTC.

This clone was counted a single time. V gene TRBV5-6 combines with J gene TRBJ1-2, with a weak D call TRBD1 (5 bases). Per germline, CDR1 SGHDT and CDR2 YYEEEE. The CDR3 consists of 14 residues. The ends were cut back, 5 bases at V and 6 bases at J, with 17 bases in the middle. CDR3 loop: CASSQGLPGDGYTF. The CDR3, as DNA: TGTGCCAGCAGTCAGGGTCTCCCCGGGGATGGCTACACCTTC.

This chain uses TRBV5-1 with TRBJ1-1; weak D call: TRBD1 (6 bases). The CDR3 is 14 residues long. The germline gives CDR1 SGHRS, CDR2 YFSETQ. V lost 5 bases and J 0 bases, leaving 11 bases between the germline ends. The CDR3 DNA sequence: TGCGCCAGCAGGGACAGATACTTGAACACTGAAGCTTTCTTT. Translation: CASRDRYLNTEAFF.